The clone carrying this T cell receptor beta chain was seen only once. Its cognate antigen is unknown. Investigators spread the genomic DNA of each subset evenly over several immunoSEQ plates. Produced via immunoSEQ multiplex PCR; TCRdb's table is partial and in-frame only. The repertoire has 2 million to 2.5 million clones, under 97% of them found once; the top ten carry roughly 0.13%. V lost 1 base to trimming and J lost 1 base; unmatched junction nucleotides: 6. The CDR3 has 16 residues. CDR1 LNHDA and CDR2 SQIVND come from the germline V gene (reference sequence). This sample was included in a study of shared clonotypes between healthy human individuals. Study-wide findings and caveats: The study generally estimated greater richness for naive than memory subsets. Lower generation probabilities were found for non-shared clonotypes than for those shared by all four donors.

The chain links TRBV19 to TRBJ1-1, with TRBD1 identical over 7 bases. The specimen sequenced was naive CD4+ T cells sorted from blood. Subset meaning: CD45RA+ positively selected. This sequence originates from a man in his late teens or twenties in good health. CDR3 nucleotide sequence: TGTGCCAGTAGTATAGGTTCCGGGACAGCGAACACTGAAGCTTTCTTT. This sequence encodes CASSIGSGTANTEAFF.